This T cell receptor (beta chain) comes out of a study of cytomegalovirus exposure and HLA in healthy donors. Background on the study: Most genotyped donors, 81% of about 360, had Caucasian-associated genetic ancestry.

Overall study results and limits: Among TCR beta chains of equal frequency, HLA-associated ones were more clonally expanded in a later analysis.

Trimming stripped 5 bases from V and 3 bases from J, with 19 bases between. The CDR3 covers 16 residues. Germline V gives CDR1 LNHDA, CDR2 SQIVND (reference sequence). The PCR ran on 60 Vbeta and 13 Jbeta primers. Methods used by the authors: Roughly 80 million unique TCR beta chains, roughly 11 million shared, were counted in a later analysis. The table came from immunoSEQ multiplex PCR; TCRdb's copy has only in-frame clones and leaves some out. That table supplies the V and J calls and clone size; D and trimming were determined from the DNA. The sample holds tens of thousands of clones; approximately 70% are singletons and the top ten take approximately 5.4%. To note about this clone: What it recognizes is unknown.

The sequence was collected from a man aged 45-60 years in good health and CMV-seronegative. Sequencing was carried out using PBMCs. The rearrangement uses TRBV19 and TRBJ1-2; D ambiguous. The chain's CDR3 is CASSANPSGYYYGYTF. The CDR3 region has the DNA TGTGCCAGTAGTGCCAACCCCTCGGGGTACTACTATGGCTACACCTTC.